This T cell receptor beta chain was recovered during a study of shared clonotypes between healthy human individuals. Only in-frame clones appear in the TCRdb table, and some are missing; sequencing was by immunoSEQ multiplex PCR. The profile shows just over 2,000,000 clones, about 95% of them singletons. Of note for this clone: The sample has other DNA sequences that encode this CDR3 too.

Per the germline V gene, CDR1 is SNHLY and CDR2 is FYNNEI. The CDR3 sequence is 13 residues long. V lost 2 bases and J lost 2, with 6 bases in between. Naive CD8 populations comprised CD45RO-negative cells positively selected for CCR7, excluding terminally differentiated effector memory CD45RA+ cells. The study drew all its donors from Caucasian adults living in Nashville, Tennessee. The chain employs TRBV2 and TRBJ2-5; D is undetermined. The sequenced material came from naive CD8+ T cells sorted from blood. The source is a man in his late teens or twenties in good health. The CDR3 DNA sequence: TGTGCCAGCAGTGAATGGAGACAAGAGACCCAGTACTTC. Protein product: CASSEWRQETQYF. Looking up the rest from reference TRBV2 and TRBJ2-5 gives the full variable domain: EPEVTQTPSHQVTQMGQEVILRCVPISNHLYFYWYRQILGQKVEFLVSFYNNEISEKSEIFDDQFSVERPDGSNFTLKIRSTKLEDSAMYFCASSEWRQETQYFGPGTRLLVL.